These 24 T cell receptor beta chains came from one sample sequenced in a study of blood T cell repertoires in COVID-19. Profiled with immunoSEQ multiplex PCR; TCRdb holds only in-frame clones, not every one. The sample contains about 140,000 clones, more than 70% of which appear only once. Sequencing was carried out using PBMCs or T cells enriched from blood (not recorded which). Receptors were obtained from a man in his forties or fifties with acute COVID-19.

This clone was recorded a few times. CDR3 nucleotides: TGTGCCAGCAGCCTACGGACAGCCCTACTCGAGGATTCACCCCTCCACTTT. It translates to CASSLRTALLEDSPLHF. The gene calls are TRBV6-2 or TRBV6-3 and TRBJ1-6, with TRBD1 as a possible D gene (6 bases). The germline CDR1 and CDR2 sequences are MNHEY and SVGEGT. The CDR3 runs 17 residues. V gave up 6 bases and J gave up 8 bases, with 23 bases separating them.

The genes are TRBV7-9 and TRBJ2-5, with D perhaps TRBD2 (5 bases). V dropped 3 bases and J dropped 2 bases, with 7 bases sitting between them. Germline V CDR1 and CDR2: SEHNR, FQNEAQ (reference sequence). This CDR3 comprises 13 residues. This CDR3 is CASSFGIQETQYF. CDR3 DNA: TGTGCCAGCAGCTTCGGGATTCAAGAGACCCAGTACTTC.

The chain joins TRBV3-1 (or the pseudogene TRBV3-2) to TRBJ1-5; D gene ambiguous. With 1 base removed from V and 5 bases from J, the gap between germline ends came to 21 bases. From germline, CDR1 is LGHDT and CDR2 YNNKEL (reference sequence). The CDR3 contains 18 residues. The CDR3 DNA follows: TGTGCCAGCAGCCAAGGCCCACTCAACCTTTATAACGATCAGCCCCAGCATTTT. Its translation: CASSQGPLNLYNDQPQHF.

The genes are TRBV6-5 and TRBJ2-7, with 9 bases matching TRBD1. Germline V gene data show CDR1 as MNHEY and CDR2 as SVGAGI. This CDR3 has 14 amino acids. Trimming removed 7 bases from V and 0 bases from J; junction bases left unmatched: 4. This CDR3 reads CASTGQGSSYEQYF. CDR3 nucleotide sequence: TGTGCCAGCACCGGACAGGGGAGCTCCTACGAGCAGTACTTC.

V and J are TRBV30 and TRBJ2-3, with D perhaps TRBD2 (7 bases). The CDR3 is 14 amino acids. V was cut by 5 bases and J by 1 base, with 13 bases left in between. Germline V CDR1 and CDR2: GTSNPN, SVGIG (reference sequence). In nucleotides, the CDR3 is TGTGCCTGGGAGGGGGGGCCTGGCACAGATACGCAGTATTTT. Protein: CAWEGGPGTDTQYF.

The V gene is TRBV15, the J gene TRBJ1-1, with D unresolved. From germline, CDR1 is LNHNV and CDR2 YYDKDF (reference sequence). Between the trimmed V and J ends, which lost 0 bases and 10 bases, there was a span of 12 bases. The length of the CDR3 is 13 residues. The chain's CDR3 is CATSRDREYGAFF. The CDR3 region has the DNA TGTGCCACCAGCAGAGATCGAGAGTATGGAGCTTTCTTT. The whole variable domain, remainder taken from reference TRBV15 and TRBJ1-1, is DAMVIQNPRYQVTQFGKPVTLSCSQTLNHNVMYWYQQKSSQAPKLLFHYYDKDFNNEADTPDNFQSRRPNTSFCFLDIRSPGLGDTAMYLCATSRDREYGAFFGQGTRLTVV.

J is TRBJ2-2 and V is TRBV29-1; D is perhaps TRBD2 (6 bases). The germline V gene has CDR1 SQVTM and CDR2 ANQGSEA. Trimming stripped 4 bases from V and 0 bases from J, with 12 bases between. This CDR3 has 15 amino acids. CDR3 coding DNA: TGCAGCGTTGCTGGGGGGTTCCCGAACACCGGGGAGCTGTTTTTT. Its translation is CSVAGGFPNTGELFF.

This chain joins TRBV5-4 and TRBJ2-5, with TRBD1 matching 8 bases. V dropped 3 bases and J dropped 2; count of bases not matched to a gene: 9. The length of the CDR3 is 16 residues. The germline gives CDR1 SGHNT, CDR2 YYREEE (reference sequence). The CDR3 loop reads CASSSAAGGRQETQYF. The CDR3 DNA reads TGTGCCAGCAGCTCGGCGGCAGGGGGCCGGCAAGAGACCCAGTACTTC.

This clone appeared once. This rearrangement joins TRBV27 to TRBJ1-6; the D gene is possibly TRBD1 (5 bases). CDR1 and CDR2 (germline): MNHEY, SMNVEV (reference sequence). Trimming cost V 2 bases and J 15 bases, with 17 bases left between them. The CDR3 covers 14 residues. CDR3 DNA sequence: TGTGCCAGCAGTTTACTTGGGGCCTCCATCCACCTCCACTTT. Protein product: CASSLLGASIHLHF.

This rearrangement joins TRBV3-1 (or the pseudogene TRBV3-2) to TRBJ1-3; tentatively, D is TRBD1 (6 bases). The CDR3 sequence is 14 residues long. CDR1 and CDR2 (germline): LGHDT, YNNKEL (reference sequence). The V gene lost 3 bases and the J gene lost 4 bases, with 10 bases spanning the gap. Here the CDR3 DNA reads TGTGCCAGCAGCCAGGGGGCTCCAGGAAACACCATATATTTT. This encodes CASSQGAPGNTIYF.

The CDR3 nucleotides are TGTGCCAGCAGCCGGGGGTCGAACACCGGGGAGCTGTTTTTT. Translating gives CASSRGSNTGELFF. This chain uses TRBV11-2 with TRBJ2-2; possibly TRBD2 for D (6 bases). The CDR3 covers 14 residues. V shed 5 bases and J shed 0 bases, with 7 bases lying between them. The V gene's germline CDR1 is SGHAT and CDR2 FQNNGV. Variable domain in full (rest from reference TRBV11-2 and TRBJ2-2): EAGVAQSPRYKIIEKRQSVAFWCNPISGHATLYWYQQILGQGPKLLIQFQNNGVVDDSQLPKDRFSAERLKGVDSTLKIQPAKLEDSAVYLCASSRGSNTGELFFGEGSRLTVL.

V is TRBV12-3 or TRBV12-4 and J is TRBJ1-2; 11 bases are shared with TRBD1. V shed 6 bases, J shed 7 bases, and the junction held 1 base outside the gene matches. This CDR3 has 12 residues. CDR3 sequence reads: CASRGTGGGYTF. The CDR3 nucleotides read TGTGCCAGCAGGGGGACAGGGGGTGGCTACACCTTC.

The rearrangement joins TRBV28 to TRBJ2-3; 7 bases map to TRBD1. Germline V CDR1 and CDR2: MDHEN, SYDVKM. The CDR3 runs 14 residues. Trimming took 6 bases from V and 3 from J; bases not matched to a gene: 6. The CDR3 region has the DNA TGTGCCAGCAGCCAATCGACAGGGACAGATACGCAGTATTTT. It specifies CASSQSTGTDTQYF.

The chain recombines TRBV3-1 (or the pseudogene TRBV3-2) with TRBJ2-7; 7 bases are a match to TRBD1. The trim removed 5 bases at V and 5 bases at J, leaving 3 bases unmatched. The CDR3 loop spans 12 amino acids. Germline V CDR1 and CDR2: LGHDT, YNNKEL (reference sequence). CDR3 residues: CASSNTGDEQYF. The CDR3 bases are TGTGCCAGCAGCAACACAGGGGACGAGCAGTACTTC.

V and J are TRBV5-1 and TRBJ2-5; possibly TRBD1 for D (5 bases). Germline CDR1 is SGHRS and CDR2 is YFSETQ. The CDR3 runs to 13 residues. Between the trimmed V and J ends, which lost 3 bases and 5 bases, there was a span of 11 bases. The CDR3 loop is CASSSQPGETQYF. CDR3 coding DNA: TGCGCCAGCAGCTCGCAACCAGGGGAGACCCAGTACTTC. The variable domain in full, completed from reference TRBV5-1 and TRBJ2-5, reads KAGVTQTPRYLIKTRGQQVTLSCSPISGHRSVSWYQQTPGQGLQFLFEYFSETQRNKGNFPGRFSGRQFSNSRSEMNVSTLELGDSALYLCASSSQPGETQYFGPGTRLLVL.

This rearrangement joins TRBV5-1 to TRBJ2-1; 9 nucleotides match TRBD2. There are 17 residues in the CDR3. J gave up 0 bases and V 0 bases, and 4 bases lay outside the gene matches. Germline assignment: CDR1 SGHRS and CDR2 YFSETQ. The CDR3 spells CASSLVLAGSSYNEQFF. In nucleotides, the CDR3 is TGCGCCAGCAGCTTGGTTCTAGCGGGGAGCTCCTACAATGAGCAGTTCTTC.

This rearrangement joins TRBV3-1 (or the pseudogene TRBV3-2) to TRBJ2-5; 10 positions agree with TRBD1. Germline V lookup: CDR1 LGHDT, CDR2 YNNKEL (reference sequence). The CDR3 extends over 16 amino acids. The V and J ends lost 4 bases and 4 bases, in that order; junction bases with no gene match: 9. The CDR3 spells CASSLTGGSSPETQYF. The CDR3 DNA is TGTGCCAGCAGCCTGACAGGGGGCAGTTCGCCAGAGACCCAGTACTTC.

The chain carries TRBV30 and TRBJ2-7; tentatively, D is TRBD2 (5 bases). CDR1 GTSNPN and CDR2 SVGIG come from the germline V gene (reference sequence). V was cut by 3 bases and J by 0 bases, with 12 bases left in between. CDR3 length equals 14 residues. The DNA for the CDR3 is TGTGCCTGGAGCGAGGGCGGGTACTCCTACGAGCAGTACTTC. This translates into CAWSEGGYSYEQYF.

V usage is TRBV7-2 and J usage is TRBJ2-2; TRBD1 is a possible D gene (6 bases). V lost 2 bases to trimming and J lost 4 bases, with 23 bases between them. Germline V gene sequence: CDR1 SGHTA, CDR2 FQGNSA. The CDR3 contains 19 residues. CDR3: CASSLSSGWGPRRTGELFF. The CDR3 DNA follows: TGTGCCAGCAGCTTATCGTCGGGTTGGGGGCCTAGGCGCACCGGGGAGCTGTTTTTT. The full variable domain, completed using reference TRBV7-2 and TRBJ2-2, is GAGVSQSPSNKVTEKGKDVELRCDPISGHTALYWYRQSLGQGLEFLIYFQGNSAPDKSGLPSDRFSAERTGGSVSTLTIQRTQQEDSAVYLCASSLSSGWGPRRTGELFFGEGSRLTVL.

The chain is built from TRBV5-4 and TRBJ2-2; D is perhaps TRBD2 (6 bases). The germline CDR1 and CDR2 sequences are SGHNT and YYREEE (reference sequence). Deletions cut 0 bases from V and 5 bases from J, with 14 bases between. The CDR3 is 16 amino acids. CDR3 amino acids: CASSLAPGLRTGELFF. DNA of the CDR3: TGTGCCAGCAGCTTGGCTCCGGGACTCAGAACCGGGGAGCTGTTTTTT.

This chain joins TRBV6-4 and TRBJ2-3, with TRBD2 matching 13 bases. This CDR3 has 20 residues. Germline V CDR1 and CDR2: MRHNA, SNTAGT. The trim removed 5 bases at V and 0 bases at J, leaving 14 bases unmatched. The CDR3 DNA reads TGTGCCAGCAGTCCAACGGGACTAGCGGGGAACAGATTCAGCACAGATACGCAGTATTTT. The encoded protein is CASSPTGLAGNRFSTDTQYF.

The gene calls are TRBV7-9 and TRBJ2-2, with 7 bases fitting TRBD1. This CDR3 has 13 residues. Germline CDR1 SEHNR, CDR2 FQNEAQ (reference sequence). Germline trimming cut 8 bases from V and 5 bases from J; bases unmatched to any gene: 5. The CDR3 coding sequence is TGTGCCAGCGACAGGGATCGGACCGGGGAGCTGTTTTTT. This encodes CASDRDRTGELFF.

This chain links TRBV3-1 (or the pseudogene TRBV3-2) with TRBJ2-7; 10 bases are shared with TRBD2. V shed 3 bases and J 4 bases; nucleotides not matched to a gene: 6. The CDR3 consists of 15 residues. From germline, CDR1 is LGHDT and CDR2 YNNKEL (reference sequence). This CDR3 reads CASSQTGTSVYEQYF. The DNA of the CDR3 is TGTGCCAGCAGCCAGACCGGGACTAGCGTATACGAGCAGTACTTC.

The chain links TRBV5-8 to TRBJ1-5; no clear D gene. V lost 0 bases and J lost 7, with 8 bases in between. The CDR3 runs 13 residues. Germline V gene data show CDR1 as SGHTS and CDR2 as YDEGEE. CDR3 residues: CASSLDGPQPQHF. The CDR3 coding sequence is TGTGCCAGCAGCTTGGATGGCCCCCAGCCCCAGCATTTT. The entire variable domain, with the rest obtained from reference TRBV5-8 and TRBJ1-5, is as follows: EAGVTQSPTHLIKTRGQQATLRCSPISGHTSVYWYQQALGLGLQFLLWYDEGEERNRGNFPPRFSGRQFPNYSSELNVNALELEDSALYLCASSLDGPQPQHFGDGTRLSIL.